These 12 T cell receptor beta chains were all obtained from the same sample, sequenced in a study of OX40 agonist ivuxolimab in advanced cancers. The table came from immunoSEQ multiplex PCR; TCRdb's copy has only in-frame clones and leaves some out. The sample has some 100,000 clones, 90% seen once. The sample was CD4+ or CD8+ T cells sorted from blood, taken in a trial of the OX40 agonist ivuxolimab. The receptors were gathered from an adult with an advanced solid tumor such as melanoma, head and neck, liver or kidney cancer.

V and J are TRBV23-1 and TRBJ2-5; D is possibly TRBD1 or TRBD2 (5 bases each). TRBV23-1 is an ORF, and what it does is uncertain. The CDR3 is made up of 15 amino acids. V was shortened by 4 bases and J by 1 base, with 13 bases between the two germline ends. In DNA form, the CDR3 reads TGCGCCAGCAGTCGCGTCCAGGGAGTCCAAGAGACCCAGTACTTC. It codes for CASSRVQGVQETQYF.

The sample holds one count of this clone. This rearrangement joins TRBV7-6 to TRBJ1-3, with D possibly being TRBD1 (6 bases). Germline CDR1 is SGHVS and CDR2 is FNYEAQ. This CDR3 has 15 residues. V lost 3 bases to trimming and J lost 2 bases, with 11 bases between them. The CDR3 is CASSFSGATGNTIYF. CDR3 nucleotide sequence: TGTGCCAGCAGCTTTTCAGGGGCGACTGGAAACACCATATATTTT.

This rearrangement joins TRBV6-6 to TRBJ2-5; 7 bases map to TRBD2. CDR3 length: 15 residues. The V and J ends lost 6 bases and 7 bases, in that order; junction bases with no gene match: 14. Germline V gene lookup returns CDR1 MNHNY and CDR2 SVGAGI (reference sequence). CDR3 DNA sequence: TGTGCCAGCAGGGGGACTATGCGGGAGACCGGGACCCAGTACTTC. This sequence encodes CASRGTMRETGTQYF.

The genes are TRBV7-9 and TRBJ1-3, with D uncertain. CDR1 is SEHNR, CDR2 FQNEAQ, per germline (reference sequence). V gave up 1 base and J gave up 0 bases, with 10 bases separating them. The CDR3 spans 16 residues. The chain's CDR3 is CASSLVAVNSGNTIYF. The CDR3 region has the DNA TGTGCCAGCAGCTTAGTCGCGGTTAACTCTGGAAACACCATATATTTT.

The rearrangement joins TRBV28 to TRBJ2-2, with D maybe TRBD1 (6 bases). The CDR3 runs to 15 residues. Germline loops: CDR1 MDHEN, CDR2 SYDVKM. Trimming shortened V by 6 bases and J by 0 bases, and 11 bases separated the two germline ends. The CDR3: CASRRGGANTGELFF. The CDR3 coding sequence is TGTGCCAGCAGGAGAGGGGGAGCGAACACCGGGGAGCTGTTTTTT.

V is TRBV5-1 and J is TRBJ2-5, with D possibly called TRBD1 or TRBD2 (5 bases each). Trimming cost V 0 bases and J 7 bases, with 10 bases left between them. This CDR3 comprises 13 residues. Germline V gives CDR1 SGHRS, CDR2 YFSETQ. In nucleotides, the CDR3 is TGCGCCAGCAGCTTGGGTTGGGACCGGACCCAGTACTTC. Translated: CASSLGWDRTQYF.

This clone has only one observation. The rearrangement uses TRBV18 and TRBJ2-5; TRBD1 aligns across 8 bases. The ends lost 4 bases at V and 1 base at J; junction bases unmatched: 2. Per germline, CDR1 KGHSH and CDR2 LQKENI. The length of the CDR3 is 14 residues. CDR3 nucleotide sequence: TGTGCCAGCTCACGGACAGGGACCCAAGAGACCCAGTACTTC. Its translation: CASSRTGTQETQYF.

V and J are TRBV7-3 and TRBJ1-5; possible D gene TRBD1, 5 bases. V lost 2 bases, J lost 2 bases, and 13 bases lay in between. Germline V gene sequence: CDR1 SGHTA, CDR2 FQGTGA. This CDR3 is built from 16 residues. CDR3 amino acids: CASSLAPWGGNQPQHF. Here the CDR3 DNA reads TGTGCCAGCAGCTTAGCCCCATGGGGGGGCAATCAGCCCCAGCATTTT.

V usage is TRBV21-1 and J usage is TRBJ1-5; the table's D gene call, TRBD1, was not cross checked with the DNA. TRBV21-1 is tagged as a pseudogene. The CDR3 consists of 17 residues. CDR3 amino acids: CASSPEEVEGANQPQHF. CDR3 sequence (DNA): TGTGCCAGCAGCCCCGAAGAGGTAGAGGGGGCCAATCAGCCCCAGCATTTT.

V and J are TRBV27 and TRBJ2-1; 14 bases align to TRBD2. The germline gives CDR1 MNHEY, CDR2 SMNVEV (reference sequence). Trimming cost V 5 bases and J 5 bases; bases outside gene matches: 5. The CDR3 spans 16 residues. The CDR3 loop is CASSVGLAGVNNEQFF. The CDR3, as DNA: TGTGCCAGCAGTGTGGGACTAGCGGGGGTTAACAATGAGCAGTTCTTC.

With respect to this clone: Other nucleotide sequences in the sample specify the same CDR3. The CDR3 DNA sequence: TGCGCCAGCAGCTCAGGACTAGCGGGATACAATGAGCAGTTCTTC. Encoded protein: CASSSGLAGYNEQFF. The V and J genes are TRBV5-1 and TRBJ2-1; 12 bases are a match to TRBD2. CDR3 length: 15 residues. Germline values: CDR1 SGHRS, CDR2 YFSETQ. Germline trimming cut 3 bases from V and 4 bases from J; bases unmatched to any gene: 2. Based on the CDR3 plus reference TRBV5-1 and TRBJ2-1, the full variable domain is KAGVTQTPRYLIKTRGQQVTLSCSPISGHRSVSWYQQTPGQGLQFLFEYFSETQRNKGNFPGRFSGRQFSNSRSEMNVSTLELGDSALYLCASSSGLAGYNEQFFGPGTRLTVL.

The chain joins TRBV19 to TRBJ1-2; no clear D gene. The germline gives CDR1 LNHDA, CDR2 SQIVND (reference sequence). Deletions cut 5 bases from V and 1 base from J, with 2 bases between. This CDR3 is built from 11 residues. The CDR3 sequence: CASSYNYGYTF. CDR3 DNA sequence: TGTGCCAGTAGTTATAACTATGGCTACACCTTC. Full variable domain (remainder filled in from reference TRBV19 and TRBJ1-2): DGGITQSPKYLFRKEGQNVTLSCEQNLNHDAMYWYRQDPGQGLRLIYYSQIVNDFQKGDIAEGYSVSREKKESFPLTVTSAQKNPTAFYLCASSYNYGYTFGSGTRLTVV.